The 7 T cell receptor beta chains given below trace back to one sample, sequenced in a study of shared T cell receptors in the human thymus. Repertoires were generated with immunoSEQ multiplex PCR, while TCRdb's copy carries only in-frame clones and drops some. The sample carries over 650,000 clones, 70% to 90% recorded once. The sample also formed part of further work on human thymus T cells.

Sequences were obtained from thymocytes. These receptors came from a boy in the first two years of life with a congenital heart defect.

The rearrangement joins TRBV19 to TRBJ2-7, with 8 bases that match TRBD2. V shed 4 bases and J 3 bases; nucleotides not matched to a gene: 5. The CDR3 runs to 14 residues. In germline, CDR1 is LNHDA, CDR2 SQIVND (reference sequence). The DNA of the CDR3 is TGTGCCAGTAGTAATAGCGGGATGAACTACGAGCAGTACTTC. Its translation is CASSNSGMNYEQYF.

As DNA, the CDR3 is TGTGCCAGCAGCTGGCGTGGACAGGGAAAGAACGTCCACGAGCAGTACTTC. Protein product: CASSWRGQGKNVHEQYF. V is TRBV21-1 and J is TRBJ2-7; TRBD1, as called in the table, went unchecked against the DNA. TRBV21-1 is termed a pseudogene. This CDR3 region has 17 residues.

The sample holds a few counts of this clone. The chain couples TRBV6-5 to TRBJ2-7; D not certain. Germline lookup yields CDR1 MNHEY and CDR2 SVGAGI. The CDR3 spans 13 residues. V lost 11 bases, J lost 4 bases, and 18 bases lay in between. Here the CDR3 DNA reads TGTGCCTCCAGGTGGTCCTCCTCGTACGAGCAGTACTTC. This codes for CASRWSSSYEQYF.

The CDR3 nucleotides read TGTGCCAGCAGTTTATGGGACAGACCTTACGAGCAGTACTTC. Its translation: CASSLWDRPYEQYF. V and J are TRBV27 and TRBJ2-7; 7 bases line up with TRBD1. Trimming at V came to 1 base and at J to 4 bases, leaving 4 bases not matched to a gene. Looked up from germline, CDR1 is MNHEY and CDR2 is SMNVEV (reference sequence). The CDR3 spans 14 residues.

This chain connects TRBV21-1 to TRBJ2-7; the DNA was not used to check the table's D call, TRBD1. TRBV21-1 is designated a pseudogene. CDR3 size: 15 residues. The CDR3 sequence is CASSKGQGQPYEQYF. The CDR3 DNA sequence: TGTGCCAGCAGCAAAGGGCAGGGACAGCCTTACGAGCAGTACTTC.

The rearrangement links TRBV2 to TRBJ2-3; D might be TRBD2 (7 bases). This CDR3 is built from 14 residues. Germline CDR1 and CDR2: SNHLY and FYNNEI. Trimming stripped 4 bases from V and 6 bases from J, with 14 bases between. The CDR3 is CASSVPGGLDTQYF. The CDR3 DNA sequence: TGTGCCAGCAGTGTGCCGGGGGGCCTGGATACGCAGTATTTT.

CDR3 residues: CASIRAGGPGTGELFF. In DNA form, the CDR3 reads TGTGCCAGTATTCGAGCGGGAGGGCCAGGCACCGGGGAGCTGTTTTTT. The chain is built from TRBV19 and TRBJ2-2, with 10 positions matching TRBD2. Looked up from germline, CDR1 is LNHDA and CDR2 is SQIVND (reference sequence). V shed 7 bases and J 4 bases; nucleotides not matched to a gene: 9. The CDR3 has 16 amino acids.